These 31 T cell receptor beta chains came from one sample sequenced in a study of blood T cell repertoires in COVID-19. The protocol was immunoSEQ multiplex PCR, while the TCRdb copy is restricted to in-frame clones and leaves out a portion. The table lists around 130,000 clones, approximately 84% of them singletons. Sequences were obtained from PBMCs or T cells enriched from blood (not recorded which). The receptors come from a woman between 50 and 59 years old with acute COVID-19.

The chain is built from TRBV5-4 and TRBJ2-1; 10 bases line up with TRBD2. The germline V gene encodes CDR1 SGHNT and CDR2 YYREEE (reference sequence). After removal of 4 bases from V and 6 bases from J, the junction contained 10 bases not matched to a gene. The CDR3 extends over 16 amino acids. The CDR3, as DNA: TGTGCCAGCAGCCTGAAGACTAGCGGGTGGATCAATGAGCAGTTCTTC. It codes for CASSLKTSGWINEQFF.

The chain has TRBV27 and TRBJ2-7; D is perhaps TRBD1 (5 bases). The CDR3 totals 14 residues. Looked up from germline, CDR1 is MNHEY and CDR2 is SMNVEV (reference sequence). Trimming cost V 2 bases and J 4 bases, with 12 bases left between them. The chain's CDR3 is CASSLQGIPYEQYF. CDR3 nucleotides: TGTGCCAGCAGTTTACAGGGTATTCCTTACGAGCAGTACTTC.

The chain carries TRBV24-1 and TRBJ1-5; tentative D call: TRBD1 (5 bases). Germline V gene lookup returns CDR1 KGHDR and CDR2 SFDVKD. V shed 6 bases and J shed 5 bases, with 13 bases lying between them. The CDR3 has 14 residues. CDR3 residues: CATSLGGKDQPQHF. For the CDR3, the DNA is TGTGCCACCAGTCTCGGGGGGAAGGATCAGCCCCAGCATTTT.

V usage is TRBV4-1 and J usage is TRBJ2-5; D ambiguous. Germline values: CDR1 MGHRA, CDR2 YSYEKL. The CDR3 is made up of 16 amino acids. Trimming took off 4 bases at V and 5 bases at J, with 20 bases between the two ends. CDR3 DNA sequence: TGCGCCAGCAGCCTCGCCCCAGCCGCGGTTGCGGAGACCCAGTACTTC. It yields the protein CASSLAPAAVAETQYF.

On this clone itself: This same CDR3 is encoded by further DNA sequences in the sample. V usage is TRBV9 and J usage is TRBJ2-7, with TRBD1 matching 7 bases. The germline CDR1 and CDR2 sequences are SGDLS and YYNGEE. J gave up 2 bases and V 0 bases, and 2 bases lay outside the gene matches. This CDR3 has 14 residues. The DNA of the CDR3 is TGTGCCAGCAGCGTAGGGACAGGTGCCTACGAGCAGTACTTC. It is translated as CASSVGTGAYEQYF.

This rearrangement joins TRBV18 to TRBJ1-1; the match to TRBD1 covers 9 bases. CDR1 and CDR2 from the germline V gene are KGHSH and LQKENI. The CDR3 is made up of 15 amino acids. Losses at the gene ends were 6 bases for V and 0 bases for J; bases not matched to a gene: 5. The CDR3 here is CASSQQGALNTEAFF. In DNA, the CDR3 is TGTGCCAGCTCCCAACAGGGGGCTCTGAACACTGAAGCTTTCTTT.

CDR3 protein: CASRTGKDLHF. CDR3 bases: TGTGCCAGCAGGACAGGGAAAGACCTCCACTTT. The chain combines TRBV27 with TRBJ1-6, with 7 bases identical to TRBD1. The CDR3 spans 11 residues. Germline V gene sequence: CDR1 MNHEY, CDR2 SMNVEV (reference sequence). J lost 15 bases, V lost 6 bases, and 5 bases had no gene match.

The table lists this clone with a few counts. The chain carries TRBV19 and TRBJ2-2; 12 positions agree with TRBD1. The length of the CDR3 is 16 residues. V gave up 5 bases and J gave up 7 bases; unmatched junction bases: 8. CDR1 and CDR2 from the germline V gene are LNHDA and SQIVND (reference sequence). The DNA for the CDR3 is TGTGCCAGTAGTCAGACCGGGACAGGGGGCATCGGGGAGCTGTTTTTT. Protein product: CASSQTGTGGIGELFF.

The chain links TRBV25-1 to TRBJ2-1; D may be TRBD1 (6 bases). The V end was cut by 6 bases, the J end by 4 bases, with 16 bases between. Germline assignment: CDR1 MGHDK and CDR2 SYGVNS. This CDR3 is built from 15 residues. CDR3 nucleotide sequence: TGTGCCAGCAGCTCTCCCGGGACAACATACAATGAGCAGTTCTTC. Amino acids: CASSSPGTTYNEQFF. The entire variable domain, with the rest obtained from reference TRBV25-1 and TRBJ2-1, is as follows: EADIYQTPRYLVIGTGKKITLECSQTMGHDKMYWYQQDPGMELHLIHYSYGVNSTEKGDLSSESTVSRIRTEHFPLTLESARPSHTSQYLCASSSPGTTYNEQFFGPGTRLTVL.

This clone was seen a few times. J is TRBJ2-7 and V is TRBV4-1; 12 nucleotides align to TRBD2. V lost 2 bases to trimming and J lost 2 bases; unmatched junction nucleotides: 7. The CDR3 sequence is 17 residues long. The germline CDR1 and CDR2 sequences are MGHRA and YSYEKL. DNA for the CDR3: TGCGCCAGCAGCCAACAACTAGCGGGAGGTCCCCCCTACGAGCAGTACTTC. Encoded protein: CASSQQLAGGPPYEQYF.

The chain carries TRBV28 and TRBJ1-5, with 9 positions matching TRBD1. Germline V lookup: CDR1 MDHEN, CDR2 SYDVKM. This CDR3 comprises 15 residues. V was clipped by 8 bases and J by 4 bases; unmatched bases: 9. The CDR3 region is CASLTTGGENQPQHF. CDR3 nucleotides: TGTGCCAGCCTAACCACAGGGGGCGAGAATCAGCCCCAGCATTTT.

V and J are TRBV5-1 and TRBJ1-2; a weak D match, TRBD1 (6 bases). V was shortened by 2 bases and J by 8 bases, with 13 bases between the two germline ends. This CDR3 is built from 13 residues. CDR1 is SGHRS, CDR2 YFSETQ, per germline. CDR3 loop: CASSFNRDEGYTF. Written as DNA, the CDR3 is TGCGCCAGCAGCTTCAACAGGGACGAAGGCTACACCTTC.

This clone was observed once. V and J are TRBV6-5 and TRBJ2-7; 8 bases agree with TRBD1. The length of the CDR3 is 15 residues. Germline V lookup: CDR1 MNHEY, CDR2 SVGAGI. The trim removed 2 bases at V and 1 base at J, leaving 4 bases unmatched. CDR3 region: CASSYRDRSSYEQYF. As DNA, the CDR3 is TGTGCCAGCAGTTACCGGGACAGGAGTTCCTACGAGCAGTACTTC.

The chain uses TRBV7-9 and TRBJ2-1, with TRBD2 matching over 11 bases. V lost 5 bases, J lost 8 bases, and 8 bases stayed unmatched. The V gene's germline CDR1 is SEHNR and CDR2 FQNEAQ (reference sequence). The CDR3 is 15 amino acids. The CDR3 spells CASSLSSGRIHEQFF. CDR3 DNA: TGTGCCAGCAGCCTGTCTAGCGGGAGGATCCATGAGCAGTTCTTC.

The chain couples TRBV9 to TRBJ1-1, with TRBD1 identical over 8 bases. Per germline, CDR1 SGDLS and CDR2 YYNGEE. V trimming: 3 bases; J trimming: 5 bases; junction bases outside the gene matches: 15. The CDR3 loop spans 17 amino acids. The CDR3 region has the DNA TGTGCCAGCAGCGCTTTCCTAGACAGGGGTGGAAGTACTGAAGCTTTCTTT. Translated: CASSAFLDRGGSTEAFF.

The chain is built from TRBV19 and TRBJ1-1, with 10 positions matching TRBD1. J was trimmed by 4 bases and V by 3 bases; bases with no gene match: 11. Germline V lookup: CDR1 LNHDA, CDR2 SQIVND (reference sequence). The CDR3 extends over 17 amino acids. The CDR3 is CASSIPRQGAYGTEAFF. CDR3 DNA sequence: TGTGCCAGTAGTATCCCCCGACAGGGGGCATATGGCACTGAAGCTTTCTTT.

This clone has just one count. The chain couples TRBV4-1 to TRBJ2-5, with D perhaps TRBD2 (5 bases). V lost 0 bases and J 5 bases, leaving 10 bases between the germline ends. This CDR3 is 14 amino acids long. The germline V gene has CDR1 MGHRA and CDR2 YSYEKL. The CDR3 here is CASSQEEVGETQYF. The DNA of the CDR3 is TGCGCCAGCAGCCAAGAGGAGGTGGGGGAGACCCAGTACTTC.

V gene TRBV2 combines with J gene TRBJ1-1; TRBD1 agrees at 8 bases. The ends lost 7 bases at V and 3 bases at J; junction bases unmatched: 4. There are 13 residues in the CDR3. Germline values: CDR1 SNHLY, CDR2 FYNNEI. The CDR3: CASTRTGHTEAFF. The CDR3 DNA follows: TGTGCCAGCACCCGGACAGGGCACACTGAAGCTTTCTTT. Looking up the rest from reference TRBV2 and TRBJ1-1 gives the full variable domain: EPEVTQTPSHQVTQMGQEVILRCVPISNHLYFYWYRQILGQKVEFLVSFYNNEISEKSEIFDDQFSVERPDGSNFTLKIRSTKLEDSAMYFCASTRTGHTEAFFGQGTRLTVV.

This chain joins TRBV27 and TRBJ2-3; no reliable D call. The V end lost 5 bases, the J end lost 5 bases, and 17 bases lay between the germline ends. The CDR3 is 15 residues long. Per germline, CDR1 MNHEY and CDR2 SMNVEV (reference sequence). CDR3 nucleotides: TGTGCCAGCAGTCCCCTCCGGTTCCGAGGAGATACGCAGTATTTT. Its protein product is CASSPLRFRGDTQYF.

The V and J genes are TRBV3-1 (or the pseudogene TRBV3-2) and TRBJ1-2; 11 bases are a match to TRBD1. The CDR3 loop spans 14 amino acids. Germline CDR1 LGHDT, CDR2 YNNKEL (reference sequence). V shed 4 bases and J 6 bases; nucleotides not matched to a gene: 4. For the CDR3, the DNA is TGTGCCAGCAGCCGGGACAGGGGGACGGATGGCTACACCTTC. It yields the protein CASSRDRGTDGYTF.

V is TRBV5-4 and J is TRBJ2-7; the D gene is possibly TRBD2 (7 bases). V was trimmed by 4 bases and J by 4 bases, leaving 12 bases between them. This CDR3 spans 13 amino acids. Per germline, CDR1 SGHNT and CDR2 YYREEE (reference sequence). CDR3 nucleotide sequence: TGTGCCAGCAGCCCCGGGGGGCAGTACGAGCAGTACTTC. Translation gives CASSPGGQYEQYF.

This clone was seen many times. This chain connects TRBV7-8 to TRBJ2-1; TRBD2 agrees at 14 bases. Germline assignment: CDR1 SGHVS and CDR2 FQNEAQ. The CDR3 spans 15 residues. J was trimmed by 9 bases and V by 4 bases; bases with no gene match: 5. The CDR3 is CASSWGTSGSSEQFF. In nucleotides, the CDR3 is TGTGCCAGCAGCTGGGGGACTAGCGGGAGTAGTGAGCAGTTCTTC.

This rearrangement joins TRBV6-5 to TRBJ1-2, with TRBD1 matching over 7 bases. CDR1 and CDR2 from the germline V gene are MNHEY and SVGAGI. This CDR3 has 15 residues. The junction had 14 bases not matched to a gene; V was cut back by 8 bases and J by 5 bases. CDR3 sequence reads: CASYLGPRGLYGYTF. The CDR3 DNA reads TGTGCCAGCTACCTTGGGCCTAGGGGGCTTTATGGCTACACCTTC.

The genes are TRBV15 and TRBJ1-5; no clear D. CDR1 and CDR2 (germline): LNHNV, YYDKDF (reference sequence). Trimming pared 0 bases from V and 0 bases from J, leaving 12 bases between. This CDR3 has 17 amino acids. The DNA for the CDR3 is TGTGCCACCAGCAGAGATCCCACAGCCAGTAGCAATCAGCCCCAGCATTTT. This codes for CATSRDPTASSNQPQHF.

This chain joins TRBV18 and TRBJ2-7, with D tentatively TRBD1 (5 bases). Trimming removed 5 bases at V and 0 bases at J, with 11 bases between. From germline, CDR1 is KGHSH and CDR2 LQKENI. This CDR3 spans 14 amino acids. CDR3 in DNA: TGTGCCAGCTCAGCGCTACAGGACTCCTACGAGCAGTACTTC. Translation: CASSALQDSYEQYF.

V usage is TRBV4-2 and J usage is TRBJ1-5; 8 bases match TRBD1. CDR1 is LGHNA, CDR2 YNFKEQ, per germline. CDR3 length: 15 amino acids. The J segment lost 7 bases and the V segment lost 0 bases, leaving 5 bases of the junction unmatched. Here the CDR3 reads CASSQDDRGGQPQHF. The CDR3 DNA sequence: TGTGCCAGCAGCCAAGACGACAGGGGAGGGCAGCCCCAGCATTTT.

The J gene is TRBJ2-1, the V gene TRBV9; 14 bases are shared with TRBD2. The CDR3 spans 16 residues. CDR1 is SGDLS, CDR2 YYNGEE, per germline. The J segment lost 7 bases and the V segment lost 2 bases, leaving 5 bases of the junction unmatched. The CDR3 nucleotides are TGTGCCAGCAGCGTCGGACTAGCGGGAGGAAGGAATGAGCAGTTCTTC. Its protein product is CASSVGLAGGRNEQFF. Full variable domain (outside the CDR3, taken from reference TRBV9 and TRBJ2-1): DSGVTQTPKHLITATGQRVTLRCSPRSGDLSVYWYQQSLDQGLQFLIQYYNGEERAKGNILERFSAQQFPDLHSELNLSSLELGDSALYFCASSVGLAGGRNEQFFGPGTRLTVL.

V is TRBV9 and J is TRBJ2-7; maybe TRBD2 (6 bases). Germline V CDR1 and CDR2: SGDLS, YYNGEE. The V end was cut by 4 bases, the J end by 5 bases, with 16 bases between. This CDR3 contains 14 residues. The CDR3 protein is CASSFYGRTDEQYF. CDR3 nucleotide sequence: TGTGCCAGCAGCTTTTACGGGAGAACTGACGAGCAGTACTTC.

The rearrangement uses TRBV6-4 and TRBJ2-3; 10 bases line up with TRBD2. This CDR3 is 19 amino acids long. CDR1 is MRHNA, CDR2 SNTAGT, per germline. J gave up 4 bases and V 0 bases, and 13 bases lay outside the gene matches. Here the CDR3 DNA reads TGTGCCAGCAGTGACTCGCCGATCCTAGCGGGAGAATACCCAGATACGCAGTATTTT. Translated, it gives CASSDSPILAGEYPDTQYF.

The chain employs TRBV7-2 and TRBJ1-5, with a possible D match to TRBD1 (6 bases). CDR3 size: 16 residues. Trimming took 3 bases from V and 9 from J, leaving 21 bases between them. From germline, CDR1 is SGHTA and CDR2 FQGNSA. DNA of the CDR3: TGTGCCAGCAGCTTGGGGACGGGACACCCAGGGCGGCCCCAGCATTTT. Protein sequence: CASSLGTGHPGRPQHF.

This sequence joins TRBV7-8 and TRBJ2-2; D uncertain. V was trimmed by 2 bases and J by 4 bases, leaving 11 bases between them. The CDR3 sequence is 15 residues long. Germline values: CDR1 SGHVS, CDR2 FQNEAQ. CDR3 bases: TGTGCCAGCAGCTTAATCGTGGCAAGCACCGGGGAGCTGTTTTTT. It codes for CASSLIVASTGELFF.